These 30 T cell receptor beta chains were sequenced from one sample in a study of regulatory dendritic cells for organ transplantation. Sorted T cells were CFSE-labeled and cultured less than 6 days with allogeneic regulatory or mature dendritic cells at 1:10. Generated by immunoSEQ multiplex PCR, the TCRdb table keeps only in-frame clones and is missing some. The sample shows about 21,000 clones, 65% to 90% of them seen only once. No cognate antigen is known for these TCRs. The material sequenced was naive CD4+ T cells from blood cultured with dendritic cells. Subset noted: CD45RA+ naive T cells. The receptors were gathered from a human donor in good health.

The chain carries TRBV7-9 and TRBJ2-7; 7 nucleotides match TRBD1. CDR1 is SEHNR, CDR2 FQNEAQ, per germline (reference sequence). This CDR3 region has 14 residues. The V gene end was trimmed by 7 bases and the J gene end by 3 bases; junction bases not matched to a gene: 9. For the CDR3, the DNA is TGTGCCAGCAACACGGGACAGCAAATCTACGAGCAGTACTTC. This encodes CASNTGQQIYEQYF.

The DNA for the CDR3 is TGTGCCAGCAGACGCCGGGACAGGGGTCAAAACATTCAGTACTTC. Translating it yields CASRRRDRGQNIQYF. J is TRBJ2-4 and V is TRBV6-6; 10 bases match TRBD1. Trimming at V came to 6 bases and at J to 5 bases, leaving 7 bases not matched to a gene. The CDR3 is made up of 15 amino acids. Germline V gene data show CDR1 as MNHNY and CDR2 as SVGAGI (reference sequence).

This rearrangement joins TRBV6-5 to TRBJ2-7; TRBD1 matches at 7 bases. The CDR3 is made up of 16 amino acids. Germline V gene lookup returns CDR1 MNHEY and CDR2 SVGAGI. V was pared by 3 bases and J by 3 bases, with 11 bases of the junction left unmatched. CDR3 nucleotide sequence: TGTGCCAGCAGTTATTCTCGGACAGGCCTCGGCTACGAGCAGTACTTC. Its protein is CASSYSRTGLGYEQYF.

The chain has TRBV6-5 and TRBJ1-2, with 7 bases matching TRBD1. V was clipped by 5 bases and J by 6 bases; unmatched bases: 6. This CDR3 has 13 amino acids. Germline V gene sequence: CDR1 MNHEY, CDR2 SVGAGI. CDR3 amino acids: CASSRGTVNGYTF. CDR3 sequence (DNA): TGTGCCAGCAGTAGGGGGACAGTGAATGGCTACACCTTC.

The CDR3, as DNA: TGTGCCAGCAGTTCTTCCGGGACTACCCTATCCTACGAGCAGTACTTC. It codes for CASSSSGTTLSYEQYF. V gene TRBV28 combines with J gene TRBJ2-7, with 7 bases that match TRBD2. The germline V gene encodes CDR1 MDHEN and CDR2 SYDVKM. V trimming: 4 bases; J trimming: 1 base; junction bases outside the gene matches: 10. The CDR3 extends over 16 amino acids. Full variable domain (rest looked up from reference TRBV28 and TRBJ2-7): DVKVTQSSRYLVKRTGEKVFLECVQDMDHENMFWYRQDPGLGLRLIYFSYDVKMKEKGDIPEGYSVSREKKERFSLILESASTNQTSMYLCASSSSGTTLSYEQYFGPGTRLTVT.

This clone was seen a handful of times. The V gene is TRBV19, the J gene TRBJ2-1, with D possibly TRBD2 on 5 matching bases. The germline V gene has CDR1 LNHDA and CDR2 SQIVND (reference sequence). V lost 3 bases, J lost 0 bases, and 12 bases lay in between. The CDR3 totals 16 residues. The CDR3 here is CASSMFASFSYNEQFF. CDR3 in DNA: TGTGCCAGTAGTATGTTTGCTAGCTTCTCCTACAATGAGCAGTTCTTC.

The V gene is TRBV15, the J gene TRBJ2-2, with TRBD2 identical over 9 bases. Germline V gives CDR1 LNHNV, CDR2 YYDKDF (reference sequence). With V trimmed by 5 bases and J by 6 bases, 19 bases remained unmatched. The CDR3 totals 19 residues. The CDR3 sequence: CATSGPQGGSGSLAGELFF. The CDR3 DNA reads TGTGCCACCAGCGGCCCCCAAGGTGGTAGCGGGAGTCTGGCCGGGGAGCTGTTTTTT. Full variable domain (remainder filled in from reference TRBV15 and TRBJ2-2): DAMVIQNPRYQVTQFGKPVTLSCSQTLNHNVMYWYQQKSSQAPKLLFHYYDKDFNNEADTPDNFQSRRPNTSFCFLDIRSPGLGDTAMYLCATSGPQGGSGSLAGELFFGEGSRLTVL.

CDR3 sequence: CASSLQGLMETQYF. The CDR3 region has the DNA TGTGCCAGCAGTTTACAGGGGCTAATGGAGACCCAGTACTTC. The chain joins TRBV28 to TRBJ2-5, with D possibly matching TRBD1 (6 bases). CDR1 and CDR2 (germline): MDHEN, SYDVKM. The CDR3 runs to 14 residues. Deletions cut 2 bases from V and 5 bases from J, with 12 bases between.

This chain uses TRBV15 with TRBJ1-1, with D perhaps TRBD1 (6 bases). V lost 3 bases to trimming and J lost 7 bases, with 21 bases between them. This CDR3 is built from 16 residues. Looked up from germline, CDR1 is LNHNV and CDR2 is YYDKDF (reference sequence). CDR3 DNA: TGTGCCACCAGCAGTCTCTTCGCTTCCAGACAGGATGAAGCTTTCTTT. This codes for CATSSLFASRQDEAFF.

The chain carries TRBV18 and TRBJ1-1; 7 bases are shared with TRBD1. The junction had 4 bases not matched to a gene; V was cut back by 8 bases and J by 1 base. This CDR3 comprises 13 residues. From germline, CDR1 is KGHSH and CDR2 LQKENI. This CDR3 is CASGDRENTEAFF. The CDR3 nucleotides read TGTGCCAGCGGTGACAGGGAGAACACTGAAGCTTTCTTT.

The rearrangement links TRBV7-9 to TRBJ2-3; D not certain. Germline CDR1 SEHNR, CDR2 FQNEAQ (reference sequence). The V and J ends lost 1 base and 6 bases respectively, with 11 bases between them. The CDR3 loop spans 14 amino acids. CDR3 in amino acids: CASSLVDFSDTQYF. CDR3 in DNA: TGTGCCAGCAGCTTAGTCGACTTTTCTGATACGCAGTATTTT.

The rearrangement links TRBV11-2 to TRBJ1-2, with D unclear. Germline V gives CDR1 SGHAT, CDR2 FQNNGV. The CDR3 has 13 residues. V was clipped by 5 bases and J by 4 bases, with 11 bases between them. CDR3 in amino acids: CASSPRPGYGYTF. The CDR3 bases are TGTGCCAGCAGCCCGAGACCGGGCTATGGCTACACCTTC.

V and J are TRBV19 and TRBJ1-5; D ambiguous. V shed 6 bases and J shed 4 bases, with 7 bases lying between them. The CDR3 is 12 amino acids. Germline V lookup: CDR1 LNHDA, CDR2 SQIVND (reference sequence). The CDR3 DNA follows: TGTGCCAGTAGCCCCCAGAATCAGCCCCAGCATTTT. Encoded protein: CASSPQNQPQHF.

The chain employs TRBV7-3 and TRBJ1-4; D not certain. The germline V gene encodes CDR1 SGHTA and CDR2 FQGTGA. This CDR3 spans 17 amino acids. V was pared by 2 bases and J by 6 bases, with 19 bases between. Written as DNA, the CDR3 is TGTGCCAGCAGCTTAGATGGGGTTTGGGGATCCGATGAAAAACTGTTTTTT. Encoded protein: CASSLDGVWGSDEKLFF. The complete variable domain, with remaining parts taken from reference TRBV7-3 and TRBJ1-4, reads GAGVSQTPSNKVTEKGKYVELRCDPISGHTALYWYRQSLGQGPEFLIYFQGTGAADDSGLPNDRFFAVRPEGSVSTLKIQRTERGDSAVYLCASSLDGVWGSDEKLFFGSGTQLSVL.

The DNA of the CDR3 is TGTGCCAGCAGCTCCAGGTTGATCTCTAATTCACCCCTCCACTTT. This codes for CASSSRLISNSPLHF. This sequence joins TRBV6-1 and TRBJ1-6; D unresolved. The CDR3 extends over 15 amino acids. V lost 6 bases and J 6 bases, leaving 15 bases between the germline ends. Germline V gene sequence: CDR1 MNHNS, CDR2 SASEGT.

The rearrangement joins TRBV5-1 to TRBJ2-1, with 11 bases identical to TRBD2. J gave up 6 bases and V 0 bases, and 8 bases lay outside the gene matches. The CDR3 contains 17 residues. Germline values: CDR1 SGHRS, CDR2 YFSETQ. DNA for the CDR3: TGCGCCAGCAGCTTGGGCCGACTAGCGGGAAACGGCAATGAGCAGTTCTTC. It translates to CASSLGRLAGNGNEQFF.

The chain links TRBV4-3 to TRBJ2-7, with 12 nucleotides matching TRBD2. Unmatched junction bases numbered 11, after V lost 1 base and J lost 4 bases. Germline assignment: CDR1 LGHNA and CDR2 YSLEER. The CDR3 totals 18 residues. CDR3 in DNA: TGCGCCAGCAGCCAAGTCCCAATCCCCCTAGCGGGGGGGTACGAGCAGTACTTC. Its translation is CASSQVPIPLAGGYEQYF.

This clone came up once. This rearrangement joins TRBV30 to TRBJ1-1; no definite D call. CDR1 is GTSNPN and CDR2 is SVGIG in the germline V gene (reference sequence). V lost 4 bases and J lost 7, with 22 bases in between. This CDR3 is built from 15 residues. This CDR3 reads CAWNKGSAGYSEAFF. The CDR3 DNA reads as TGTGCCTGGAACAAGGGATCGGCGGGGTACAGTGAAGCTTTCTTT. The complete variable domain, with remaining parts taken from reference TRBV30 and TRBJ1-1, reads SQTIHQWPATLVQPVGSPLSLECTVEGTSNPNLYWYRQAAGRGLQLLFYSVGIGQISSEVPQNLSASRPQDRQFILSSKKLLLSDSGFYLCAWNKGSAGYSEAFFGQGTRLTVV.

The CDR3 sequence is CASSLVSGTSLSETQYF. CDR3 bases: TGTGCCAGCAGCTTAGTAAGTGGGACTAGCCTATCGGAGACCCAGTACTTC. The rearrangement links TRBV11-2 to TRBJ2-5, with 9 nucleotides matching TRBD2. The CDR3 is 17 residues long. The germline gives CDR1 SGHAT, CDR2 FQNNGV. V shed 1 base and J 5 bases; nucleotides not matched to a gene: 11.

CDR3 amino acids: CASSPGGQAYGYTF. In DNA form, the CDR3 reads TGTGCCAGCTCACCGGGGGGACAGGCTTATGGCTACACCTTC. J is TRBJ1-2 and V is TRBV18; 8 bases match TRBD1. CDR1 and CDR2 from the germline V gene are KGHSH and LQKENI. Unmatched junction bases numbered 5, after V lost 3 bases and J lost 5 bases. This CDR3 has 14 amino acids. Full variable domain (rest looked up from reference TRBV18 and TRBJ1-2): NAGVMQNPRHLVRRRGQEARLRCSPMKGHSHVYWYRQLPEEGLKFMVYLQKENIIDESGMPKERFSAEFPKEGPSILRIQQVVRGDSAAYFCASSPGGQAYGYTFGSGTRLTVV.

This clone has only a few counts. This rearrangement joins TRBV7-6 to TRBJ1-5, with TRBD1 matching 9 bases. In germline, CDR1 is SGHVS, CDR2 FNYEAQ. The CDR3 is made up of 15 amino acids. J was trimmed by 2 bases and V by 5 bases; bases with no gene match: 4. The CDR3: CASSPRTGGNQPQHF. Here the CDR3 DNA reads TGTGCCAGCAGCCCACGGACAGGGGGCAATCAGCCCCAGCATTTT.

This clone was recorded a few times. CDR3 nucleotides: TGCAGCGTTGATCTTTCGGGGTGGACCCAGTACTTC. Translated: CSVDLSGWTQYF. V is TRBV29-1 and J is TRBJ2-5, with D possibly matching TRBD2 (5 bases). Germline assignment: CDR1 SQVTM and CDR2 ANQGSEA. This CDR3 has 12 amino acids. V lost 3 bases, J lost 7 bases, and 12 bases lay in between.

This clone has more than one count but fewer than ten. CDR3 region: CAWGPDDQPQHF. The CDR3 DNA follows: TGTGCCTGGGGACCGGACGATCAGCCCCAGCATTTT. The chain is built from TRBV30 and TRBJ1-5, with D unresolved. This CDR3 spans 12 amino acids. The germline V and J ends were trimmed by 5 bases and 5 bases, with 10 bases remaining between them. In germline, CDR1 is GTSNPN, CDR2 SVGIG (reference sequence).

This chain uses TRBV4-2 with TRBJ2-7, with D perhaps given as TRBD1 or TRBD2 (5 bases each). The germline gives CDR1 LGHNA, CDR2 YNFKEQ. V lost 1 base to trimming and J lost 3 bases, with 13 bases between them. The CDR3 covers 15 residues. For the CDR3, the DNA is TGTGCCAGCAGCCAAGTGGCCGGGGACCACTACGAGCAGTACTTC. It translates to CASSQVAGDHYEQYF.

This sequence joins TRBV5-5 and TRBJ2-1, with D hard to call. This CDR3 comprises 12 residues. V was cut by 0 bases and J by 15 bases, with 13 bases left in between. From germline, CDR1 is SGHKS and CDR2 YYEKEE (reference sequence). The CDR3 reads CASSLGSLPPFF. Here the CDR3 DNA reads TGTGCCAGCAGCTTGGGGAGCCTCCCTCCGTTCTTC.

The rearrangement joins TRBV7-2 to TRBJ2-3; 8 bases fit TRBD2. V shed 4 bases, J shed 6 bases, and the junction held 3 bases outside the gene matches. CDR1 is SGHTA, CDR2 FQGNSA, per germline. The CDR3 is 13 amino acids. CDR3 DNA sequence: TGTGCCAGCAGCTCACGACTAGCGGATACGCAGTATTTT. It is translated as CASSSRLADTQYF.

The CDR3 region is CASSLYSDSYEQYF. The CDR3 DNA is TGTGCCAGCAGCTTATATTCGGACTCCTACGAGCAGTACTTC. The chain couples TRBV7-9 to TRBJ2-7, with D unresolved. In germline, CDR1 is SEHNR, CDR2 FQNEAQ (reference sequence). The CDR3 has 14 residues. Trimming left V 2 bases short and J 0 bases short, with 8 bases between.

This clone was observed a handful of times. V and J are TRBV11-3 and TRBJ2-7, with D unresolved. V was pared by 1 base and J by 1 base, with 11 bases between. There are 15 residues in the CDR3. CDR1 and CDR2 from the germline V gene are SGHNT and YENEEA. The DNA of the CDR3 is TGTGCCAGCAGCTTAGGTCTTACGGATTCCTACGAGCAGTACTTC. As protein: CASSLGLTDSYEQYF.

The CDR3 sequence is CASSLQGWVYGYTF. The CDR3 nucleotides read TGTGCCAGCAGCTTACAGGGTTGGGTCTATGGCTACACCTTC. V and J are TRBV5-4 and TRBJ1-2, with D perhaps matching TRBD1 (6 bases). The V gene lost 2 bases and the J gene lost 4 bases, with 12 bases spanning the gap. Germline CDR1 reads SGHNT; CDR2 reads YYREEE (reference sequence). The CDR3 runs to 14 residues.

The J gene is TRBJ1-2, the V gene TRBV2; no clear D gene. The CDR3 spans 14 residues. V was clipped by 4 bases and J by 0 bases, with 9 bases between them. The germline V gene encodes CDR1 SNHLY and CDR2 FYNNEI. CDR3 amino acids: CASSAWGANYGYTF. CDR3 bases: TGTGCCAGCAGTGCCTGGGGAGCTAACTATGGCTACACCTTC.